This record covers a single T cell receptor beta chain. The sample originates from a study of blood T cell repertoires in COVID-19. For the study at large: There were acute and convalescent COVID-19 samples, and they came from the United States, Italy and Spain. T cells, B-cell-depleted T cells, or PBMCs supplied cDNA or gDNA.

Here immunoSEQ multiplex PCR was the method, and the copy in TCRdb shows in-frame clones only, minus some. The data show 60,000 to 75,000 clones, approximately 90% seen once. V shed 1 base and J shed 3 bases, with 13 bases lying between them. The CDR3 is 16 amino acids. Germline V gives CDR1 PRHDT, CDR2 FYEKMQ (reference sequence). The sequence derives from a human donor in a cohort sampled during active COVID-19. The sample was peripheral blood. This sequence joins TRBV13 and TRBJ2-1; possibly TRBD2 for D (5 bases). Here the CDR3 DNA reads TGTGCCAGCAGCTTAGCACGGACTGCCCTCTACAATGAGCAGTTCTTC. Protein sequence: CASSLARTALYNEQFF.